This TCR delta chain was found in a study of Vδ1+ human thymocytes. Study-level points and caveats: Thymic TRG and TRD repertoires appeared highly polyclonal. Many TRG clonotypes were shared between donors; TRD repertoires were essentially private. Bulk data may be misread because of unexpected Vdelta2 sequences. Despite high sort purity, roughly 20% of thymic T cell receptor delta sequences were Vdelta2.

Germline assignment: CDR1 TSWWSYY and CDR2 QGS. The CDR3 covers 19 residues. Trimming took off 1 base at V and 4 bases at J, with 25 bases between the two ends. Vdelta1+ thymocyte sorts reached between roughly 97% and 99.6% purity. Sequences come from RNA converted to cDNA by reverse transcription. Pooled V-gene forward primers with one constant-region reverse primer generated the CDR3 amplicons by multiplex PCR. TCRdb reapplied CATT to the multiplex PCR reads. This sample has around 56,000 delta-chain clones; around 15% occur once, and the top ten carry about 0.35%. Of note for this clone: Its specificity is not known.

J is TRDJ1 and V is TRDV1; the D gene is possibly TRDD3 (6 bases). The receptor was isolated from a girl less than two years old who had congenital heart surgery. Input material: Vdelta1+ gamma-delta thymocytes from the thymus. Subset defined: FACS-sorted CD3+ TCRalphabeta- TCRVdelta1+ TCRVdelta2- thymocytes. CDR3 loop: CALGEPAGSTGLGIDKLIF. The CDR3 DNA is TGTGCTCTTGGGGAACCCGCGGGCTCTACGGGGCTGGGGATCGATAAACTCATCTTT.